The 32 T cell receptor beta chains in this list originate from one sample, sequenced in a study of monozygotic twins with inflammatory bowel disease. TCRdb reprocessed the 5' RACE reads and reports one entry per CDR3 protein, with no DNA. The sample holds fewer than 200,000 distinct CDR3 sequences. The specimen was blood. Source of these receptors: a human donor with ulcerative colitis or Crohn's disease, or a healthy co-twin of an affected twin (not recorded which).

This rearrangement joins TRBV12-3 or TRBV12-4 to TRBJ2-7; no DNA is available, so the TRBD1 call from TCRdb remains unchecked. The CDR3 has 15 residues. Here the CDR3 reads CASSLWDRGADEQYF.

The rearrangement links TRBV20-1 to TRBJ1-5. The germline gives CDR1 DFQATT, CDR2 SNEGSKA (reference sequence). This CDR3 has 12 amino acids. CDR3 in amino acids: CSARDSNQPQHF.

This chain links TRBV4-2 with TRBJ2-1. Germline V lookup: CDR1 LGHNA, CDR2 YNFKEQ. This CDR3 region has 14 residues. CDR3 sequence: CASSQEFSPNEQFF.

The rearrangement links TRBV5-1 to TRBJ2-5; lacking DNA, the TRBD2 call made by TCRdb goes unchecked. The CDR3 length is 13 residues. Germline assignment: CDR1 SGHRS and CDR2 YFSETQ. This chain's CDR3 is CASQIAGEETQYF. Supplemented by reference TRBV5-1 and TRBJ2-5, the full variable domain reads KAGVTQTPRYLIKTRGQQVTLSCSPISGHRSVSWYQQTPGQGLQFLFEYFSETQRNKGNFPGRFSGRQFSNSRSEMNVSTLELGDSALYLCASQIAGEETQYFGPGTRLLVL.

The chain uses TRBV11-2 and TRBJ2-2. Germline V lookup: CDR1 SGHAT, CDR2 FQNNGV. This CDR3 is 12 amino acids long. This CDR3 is CASGSRTGELFF.

The CDR3 is CASRGRATNTGELFF. The chain uses TRBV6-1 and TRBJ2-2; absent DNA, TCRdb's TRBD2 call cannot be checked. Germline CDR1 MNHNS, CDR2 SASEGT. The CDR3 covers 15 residues.

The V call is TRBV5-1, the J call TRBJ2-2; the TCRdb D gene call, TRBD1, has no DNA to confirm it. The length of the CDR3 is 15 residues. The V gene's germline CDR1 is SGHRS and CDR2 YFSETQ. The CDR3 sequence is CASSLGQGDYGELFF.

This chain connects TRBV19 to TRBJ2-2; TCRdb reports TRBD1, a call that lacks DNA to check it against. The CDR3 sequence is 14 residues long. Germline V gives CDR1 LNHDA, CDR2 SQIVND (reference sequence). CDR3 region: CATTRGVDTGELFF.

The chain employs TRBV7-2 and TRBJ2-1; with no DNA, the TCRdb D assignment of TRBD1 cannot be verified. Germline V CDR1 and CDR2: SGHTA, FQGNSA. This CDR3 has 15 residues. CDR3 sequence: CASSPGLAAYNEQFF. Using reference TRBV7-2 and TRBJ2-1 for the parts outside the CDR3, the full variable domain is GAGVSQSPSNKVTEKGKDVELRCDPISGHTALYWYRQSLGQGLEFLIYFQGNSAPDKSGLPSDRFSAERTGGSVSTLTIQRTQQEDSAVYLCASSPGLAAYNEQFFGPGTRLTVL.

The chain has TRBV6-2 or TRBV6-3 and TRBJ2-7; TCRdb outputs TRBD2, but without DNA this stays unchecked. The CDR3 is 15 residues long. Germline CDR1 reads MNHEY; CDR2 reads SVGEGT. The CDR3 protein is CASEGTSGRFYEQYF.

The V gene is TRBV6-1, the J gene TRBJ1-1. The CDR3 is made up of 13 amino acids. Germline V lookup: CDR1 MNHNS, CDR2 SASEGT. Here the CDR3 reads CASSEGPFRVAFF.

CDR3 sequence reads: CSVARTENEKLFF. The chain recombines TRBV29-1 with TRBJ1-4; TCRdb returns TRBD1, unconfirmable since there is no DNA. The CDR3 loop spans 13 amino acids. Germline lookup yields CDR1 SQVTM and CDR2 ANQGSEA.

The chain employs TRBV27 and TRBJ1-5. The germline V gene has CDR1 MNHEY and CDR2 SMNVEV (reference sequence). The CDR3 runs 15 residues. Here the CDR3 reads CASSSQAFGNQPQHF.

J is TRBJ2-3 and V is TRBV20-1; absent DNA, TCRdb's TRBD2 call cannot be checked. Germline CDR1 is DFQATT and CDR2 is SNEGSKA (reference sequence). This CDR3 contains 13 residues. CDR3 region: CSARTSGANTQYF.

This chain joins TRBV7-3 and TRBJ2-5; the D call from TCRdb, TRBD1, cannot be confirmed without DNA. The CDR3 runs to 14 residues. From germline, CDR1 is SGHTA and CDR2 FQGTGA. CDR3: CASSPTGLQETQYF.

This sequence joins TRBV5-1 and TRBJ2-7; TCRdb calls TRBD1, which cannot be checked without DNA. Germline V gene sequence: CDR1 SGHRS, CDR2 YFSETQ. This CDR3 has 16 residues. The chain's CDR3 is CASSATGQVARYEQYF.

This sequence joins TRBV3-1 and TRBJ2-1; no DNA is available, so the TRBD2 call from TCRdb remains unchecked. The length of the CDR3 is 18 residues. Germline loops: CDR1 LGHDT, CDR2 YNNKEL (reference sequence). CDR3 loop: CASSPGRLAGGSYNEQFF.

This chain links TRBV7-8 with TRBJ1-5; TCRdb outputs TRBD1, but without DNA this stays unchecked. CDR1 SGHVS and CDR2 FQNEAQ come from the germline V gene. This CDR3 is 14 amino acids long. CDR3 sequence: CASSADRGNQPQHF.

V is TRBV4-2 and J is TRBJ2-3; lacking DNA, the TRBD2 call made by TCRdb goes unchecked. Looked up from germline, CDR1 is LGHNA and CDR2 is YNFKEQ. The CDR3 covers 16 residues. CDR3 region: CASSQPLAGGPQTQYF.

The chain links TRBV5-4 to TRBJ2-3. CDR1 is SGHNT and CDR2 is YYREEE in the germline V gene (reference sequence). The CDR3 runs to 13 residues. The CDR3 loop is CASSRDSTDTQYF.

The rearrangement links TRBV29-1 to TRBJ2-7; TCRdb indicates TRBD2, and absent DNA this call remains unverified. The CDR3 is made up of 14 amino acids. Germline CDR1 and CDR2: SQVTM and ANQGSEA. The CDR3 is CSVYGGFVSYEQYF.

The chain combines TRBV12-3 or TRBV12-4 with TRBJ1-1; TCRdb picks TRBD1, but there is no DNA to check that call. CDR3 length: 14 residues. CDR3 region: CASTFGQGNTEAFF.

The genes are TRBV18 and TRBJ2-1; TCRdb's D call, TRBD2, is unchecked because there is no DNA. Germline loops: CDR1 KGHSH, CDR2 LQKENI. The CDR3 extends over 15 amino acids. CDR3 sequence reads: CASSPGIREGTEQFF.

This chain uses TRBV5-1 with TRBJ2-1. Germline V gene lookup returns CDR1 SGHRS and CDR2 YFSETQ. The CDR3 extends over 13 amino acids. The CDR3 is CASSLTRRNEQFF.

The CDR3 loop is CASSQGGGDTEPFF. The V and J genes are TRBV7-9 and TRBJ1-1; the D call from TCRdb, TRBD1, cannot be confirmed without DNA. Germline lookup yields CDR1 SEHNR and CDR2 FQNEAQ (reference sequence). This CDR3 has 14 amino acids. Supplemented by reference TRBV7-9 and TRBJ1-1, the full variable domain reads DTGVSQNPRHKITKRGQNVTFRCDPISEHNRLYWYRQTLGQGPEFLTYFQNEAQLEKSRLLSDRFSAERPKGSFSTLEIQRTEQGDSAMYLCASSQGGGDTEPFFGQGTRLTVV.

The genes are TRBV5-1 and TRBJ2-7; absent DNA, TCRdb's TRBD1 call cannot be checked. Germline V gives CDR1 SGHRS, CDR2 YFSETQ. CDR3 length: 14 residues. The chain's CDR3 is CASSTSTGSYEQYF.

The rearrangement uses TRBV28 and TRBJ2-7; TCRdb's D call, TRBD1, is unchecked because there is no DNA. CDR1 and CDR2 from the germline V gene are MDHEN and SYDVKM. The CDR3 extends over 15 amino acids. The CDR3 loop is CASSSWTGRSYEQYF.

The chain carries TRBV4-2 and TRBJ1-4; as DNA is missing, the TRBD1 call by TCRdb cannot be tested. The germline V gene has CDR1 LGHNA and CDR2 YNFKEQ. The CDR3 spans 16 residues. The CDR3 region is CASSSGQGETNEKLFF.

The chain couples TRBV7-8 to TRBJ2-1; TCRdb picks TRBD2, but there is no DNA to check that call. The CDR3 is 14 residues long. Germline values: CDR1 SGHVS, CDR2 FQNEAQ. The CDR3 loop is CASSLAGLVNEQFF.

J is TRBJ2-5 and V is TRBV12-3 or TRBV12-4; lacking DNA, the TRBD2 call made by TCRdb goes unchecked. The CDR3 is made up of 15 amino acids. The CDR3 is CASSLARGLRETQYF.

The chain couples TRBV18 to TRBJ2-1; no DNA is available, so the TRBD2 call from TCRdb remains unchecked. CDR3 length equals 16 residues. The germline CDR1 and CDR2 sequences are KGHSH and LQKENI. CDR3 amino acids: CASSPRDSPTYNEQFF.

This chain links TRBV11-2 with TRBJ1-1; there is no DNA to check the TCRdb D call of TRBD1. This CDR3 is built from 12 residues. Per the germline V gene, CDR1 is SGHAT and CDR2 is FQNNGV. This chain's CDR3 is CASSPPFTEAFF.